This entry is about one TCR beta chain. This record belongs to a study of blood T cell repertoires in COVID-19. Background on the study: The cDNA or gDNA used as material had been derived from T cells, B-cell-depleted T cells, or PBMCs.

Original processing notes: Amplification of reference gene primers provided the estimated nucleated cell counts. Generated by immunoSEQ multiplex PCR, the TCRdb table keeps only in-frame clones and is missing some. The V and J calls and clone size were taken over from that table, and D and trimming were inferred from the DNA. This sample has 120,000 to 150,000 clones, with over 70% found just once. This CDR3 has 16 amino acids. Germline assignment: CDR1 SGHRS and CDR2 YFSETQ. Unmatched junction bases numbered 8, after V lost 4 bases and J lost 4 bases. The sequenced sample was peripheral blood. The J gene is TRBJ2-1, the V gene TRBV5-1; 10 nucleotides align to TRBD1. This TCR derives from a man aged 50-60 years who had recovered from COVID-19. Here the CDR3 DNA reads TGCGCCAGCAGCCTGGACAGGGGGTTTAGGTACAATGAGCAGTTCTTC. This translates into CASSLDRGFRYNEQFF. Combining the CDR3 with reference TRBV5-1 and TRBJ2-1 gives the whole variable domain KAGVTQTPRYLIKTRGQQVTLSCSPISGHRSVSWYQQTPGQGLQFLFEYFSETQRNKGNFPGRFSGRQFSNSRSEMNVSTLELGDSALYLCASSLDRGFRYNEQFFGPGTRLTVL.